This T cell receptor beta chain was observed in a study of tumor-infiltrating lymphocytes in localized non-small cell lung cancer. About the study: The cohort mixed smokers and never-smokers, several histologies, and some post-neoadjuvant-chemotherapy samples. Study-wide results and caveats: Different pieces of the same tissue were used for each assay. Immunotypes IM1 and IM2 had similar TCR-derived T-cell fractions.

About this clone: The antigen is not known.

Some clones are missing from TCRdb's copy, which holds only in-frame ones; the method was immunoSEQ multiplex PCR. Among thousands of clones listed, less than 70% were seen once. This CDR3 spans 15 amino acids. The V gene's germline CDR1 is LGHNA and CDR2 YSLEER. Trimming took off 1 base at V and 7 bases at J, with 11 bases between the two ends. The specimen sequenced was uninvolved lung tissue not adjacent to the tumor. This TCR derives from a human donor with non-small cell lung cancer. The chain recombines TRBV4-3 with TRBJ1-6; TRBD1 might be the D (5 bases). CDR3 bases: TGCGCCAGCAGCCAAGGCAGGGCTCGGAATTCACCCCTCCACTTT. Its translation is CASSQGRARNSPLHF.